One TCR beta chain is described in this entry. One heparinised blood draw averaging roughly 100 mL was given by each donor. Central memory, naive, regulatory and stem cell-like memory CD4+ cells were sorted by CD45RO/CCR7/CD25/CD127/CD95/CD27. The entry originates in a study of beta chain features in type 1 diabetes. The authors reverse transcribed all of the isolated RNA, so sequencing captured expressed TCRB transcripts. The assay was immunoSEQ multiplex PCR, and TCRdb's table has in-frame clones only and misses some. The sample holds roughly 250,000 clones, over 9.5% seen once. This clonotype was obtained from a woman younger than 30 in good health. The source material was naive CD4+ T cells from blood.

This chain's CDR3 is CASSPGGGQGIYEQYF. Written as DNA, the CDR3 is TGTGCCAGCAGCCCGGGCGGGGGACAGGGGATCTACGAGCAGTACTTC. The gene calls are TRBV5-4 and TRBJ2-7, with 10 bases matching TRBD1. The J segment lost 3 bases and the V segment lost 4 bases, leaving 10 bases of the junction unmatched. Germline CDR1 is SGHNT and CDR2 is YYREEE (reference sequence). CDR3 length: 16 amino acids.